Here is one T cell receptor (beta chain) with its context. Its antigen is unknown. It has no much larger one-base neighbor in the sample; base qualities were not kept. The data originate from a study of blood T cell repertoires in COVID-19 (dated by TCRdb to the early 2020s). Regarding the research as a whole: The collaborator samples originated in the United States, Italy and Spain and spanned the acute and convalescent phases of COVID-19. A de-identified subject ID, COVID-19 status, age in years and sex were almost always included in the sample metadata. Subjects who had been exposed to COVID-19, were actively infected with it, or had recovered from it provided the deeply sampled blood TCRbeta repertoires that made up the dataset. HLA class I and class II types, where available, came from metadata supplied by the sample provider rather than from assay-based typing. The repertoires were released in a freely available public database meant as a resource for research on the immune response to SARS-CoV-2. Samples were obtained from the ongoing ImmuneRACE study (first 160 participants) and from some 1,200 subjects provided by 6 global collaborators. The prospective study material was composed of cDNA or gDNA derived from T cells, B-cell-depleted T cells, or PBMCs.

The full study reports these points: Clinical and demographic metadata were provided uncurated, with the amount varying by source and participant.

Collaborating institutions collected whole blood in K2EDTA tubes following their own protocols. For TCRbeta analysis, collaborators shipped samples as frozen whole blood, isolated PBMCs, or DNA extracted from either of those sample types. The immunoSEQ Assay, a bias-controlled multiplex PCR, was used to amplify TCRbeta CDR3 regions from genomic DNA. The paper's processing steps were these. Nucleated cell counts per sample were estimated from amplification of reference gene primers within the assay. To quantify the absolute abundance of each unique TCRbeta CDR3 rearrangement, sequence reads were collapsed and filtered. For each sample, productive Simpson clonality was calculated as the square root of Simpson's diversity index across productive rearrangements. In TCRdb, the immuneACCESS table is reduced to in-frame sequences with V and J assigned. These tables do not hold every clone; where another copy was compared, an unresolved V gene accounts for under half, and the others remain unexplained. Clone size and the V and J calls come from that table; the DNA yielded D and trimming. Recorded for this sample are 110,000 to 150,000 clones; roughly 80% of them occurred a single time. The ten largest clones represent about 4.2% of the sample.

The germline V and J ends show losses of 5 bases and 5 bases respectively, and no gene match explains 12 bases of the junction. The cysteine opens and the phenylalanine closes a CDR3 of 17 amino acids. The kept DNA is CDR3 alone, 51 bases in frame from the first base. The germline V gene provides CDR1 MDHEN and CDR2 SYDVKM. This chain joins TRBV28 to TRBJ1-2, and 12 junctional nucleotides match TRBD1. This TCR came from a woman aged 80 or over with acute or convalescent COVID-19. The sample was peripheral blood. The CDR3 sequence is CASSAPGQGALSYGYTF. The DNA is TGTGCCAGCAGTGCTCCGGGACAGGGGGCCCTTTCGTATGGCTACACCTTC.